Listed below are T cell receptor beta chains from one sample, sequenced in a study of shared clonotypes between healthy human individuals. Libraries were prepared by immunoSEQ multiplex PCR; TCRdb keeps only in-frame clonotypes and omits some of them. The sample has about 2.2 million clones, around 95% seen once. Sequenced: naive CD8+ T cells from PBMCs. The receptors derive from a man younger than 35 in good health. Some clones in this sample may be carry-over from other donors' samples. CDR3s include the opening cysteine and the closing phenylalanine or tryptophan. A D gene is named only where the DNA matches it firmly. Clone size is given for some rows only: seen once, a few or many times, or a class if the clone is expanded.

d_call: .
j_call: TRBJ1-1
clone_size: .
v_call: TRBV28
cdr3_nt: TGTGTCAGCAGTTTCTCAGGGGAAACGAACACTGAAGCTTTCTTT
cdr3_aa: CVSSFSGETNTEAFF

d_call: .
j_call: TRBJ1-5
clone_size: .
v_call: TRBV19
cdr3_nt: TGTGCCAGCGCGGGGGTCGAAAGCAATCAGCCCCAGCATTTT
cdr3_aa: CASAGVESNQPQHF

d_call: .
j_call: TRBJ2-1
clone_size: .
v_call: TRBV11-2
cdr3_nt: TGTGCCAGCAGCTTAGTCCCAGCAGGAGCCTACAATGAGCAGTTCTTC
cdr3_aa: CASSLVPAGAYNEQFF

d_call: TRBD1
j_call: TRBJ2-3
clone_size: .
v_call: TRBV5-4
cdr3_nt: TGTGCCAGCAGCTCGACGACAGGGGGTGTAGTAGATACGCAGTATTTT
cdr3_aa: CASSSTTGGVVDTQYF

d_call: .
j_call: TRBJ2-3
clone_size: .
v_call: TRBV27
cdr3_nt: TGTGCCAGCAGTTTATCGCGGGGTACAGATACGCAGTATTTT
cdr3_aa: CASSLSRGTDTQYF

d_call: .
j_call: TRBJ2-1
clone_size: .
v_call: TRBV15
cdr3_nt: TGTGCCACCAGCAGAGAGCCTGCGGAGGATGAGCAGTTCTTC
cdr3_aa: CATSREPAEDEQFF

d_call: .
j_call: TRBJ1-1
clone_size: .
v_call: TRBV11-1
cdr3_nt: TGTGCCAGCAGCAACTCGACAAGTTTAATTTCGGGTGAAGCTTTCTTT
cdr3_aa: CASSNSTSLISGEAFF

d_call: TRBD1
j_call: TRBJ2-7
clone_size: .
v_call: TRBV9
cdr3_nt: TGTGCCAGCAGCCCAGGGACAGGGGGCTCCTACGAGCAGTACTTC
cdr3_aa: CASSPGTGGSYEQYF

d_call: .
j_call: TRBJ1-1
clone_size: few
v_call: TRBV5-4
cdr3_nt: TGTGCCAGCAGTCAACACAGGGCTGAAGCTTTCTTT
cdr3_aa: CASSQHRAEAFF

d_call: TRBD1
j_call: TRBJ2-1
clone_size: .
v_call: TRBV7-9
cdr3_nt: TGTGCCAGCAGCACCCCGGGACAGGTATACAATGAGCAGTTCTTC
cdr3_aa: CASSTPGQVYNEQFF

d_call: .
j_call: TRBJ2-7
clone_size: .
v_call: TRBV20-1
cdr3_nt: TGCAGTGCTAGGACTATCTACGAGCAGTACTTC
cdr3_aa: CSARTIYEQYF

d_call: TRBD2
j_call: TRBJ2-1
clone_size: .
v_call: TRBV27
cdr3_nt: TGTGCCAGCAGAGACTTAGCGGGAGTCTACAATGAGCAGTTCTTC
cdr3_aa: CASRDLAGVYNEQFF

d_call: .
j_call: TRBJ2-1
clone_size: .
v_call: TRBV11-2
cdr3_nt: TGTGCCAGCAGCTTAGATATAGCGCGGGTACACGGCAATGAGCAGTTCTTC
cdr3_aa: CASSLDIARVHGNEQFF

d_call: .
j_call: TRBJ2-1
clone_size: .
v_call: TRBV11-1
cdr3_nt: TGTGCCAGCAGCACCAGCAGCAATGAGCAGTTCTTC
cdr3_aa: CASSTSSNEQFF

d_call: .
j_call: TRBJ2-3
clone_size: .
v_call: TRBV14
cdr3_nt: TGTGCCAGCAGCCGGAGCGGAAGCACAGATACGCAGTATTTT
cdr3_aa: CASSRSGSTDTQYF